Sequencing of this T cell receptor (beta chain) was carried out in a study of cytomegalovirus exposure and HLA in healthy donors. Amplification used 60 Vbeta primers and 13 Jbeta primers. Clones were read by immunoSEQ multiplex PCR, and TCRdb kept only the in-frame ones, dropping some. This table holds fewer than 200,000 clones, around 85% found once. Points on this clone: Its antigen is undetermined.

The V end was cut by 4 bases, the J end by 2 bases, with 7 bases between. Germline CDR1 reads SGHVS; CDR2 reads FNYEAQ. The CDR3 loop spans 13 amino acids. Notes on the study in general: Later analysis demonstrated an association between a missense DCLRE1C variant and TCR beta V- and J-gene trimming.

Sequenced sample: PBMCs. The chain is built from TRBV7-6 and TRBJ2-3; D might be TRBD2 (5 bases). This clonotype originated in a human donor in good health. In DNA, the CDR3 is TGTGCCAGCAGCTCGGACTTCACAGATACGCAGTATTTT. Its translation: CASSSDFTDTQYF. Based on the CDR3 plus reference TRBV7-6 and TRBJ2-3, the full variable domain is GAGVSQSPRYKVTKRGQDVALRCDPISGHVSLYWYRQALGQGPEFLTYFNYEAQQDKSGLPNDRFSAERPEGSISTLTIQRTEQRDSAMYRCASSSDFTDTQYFGPGTRLTVL.